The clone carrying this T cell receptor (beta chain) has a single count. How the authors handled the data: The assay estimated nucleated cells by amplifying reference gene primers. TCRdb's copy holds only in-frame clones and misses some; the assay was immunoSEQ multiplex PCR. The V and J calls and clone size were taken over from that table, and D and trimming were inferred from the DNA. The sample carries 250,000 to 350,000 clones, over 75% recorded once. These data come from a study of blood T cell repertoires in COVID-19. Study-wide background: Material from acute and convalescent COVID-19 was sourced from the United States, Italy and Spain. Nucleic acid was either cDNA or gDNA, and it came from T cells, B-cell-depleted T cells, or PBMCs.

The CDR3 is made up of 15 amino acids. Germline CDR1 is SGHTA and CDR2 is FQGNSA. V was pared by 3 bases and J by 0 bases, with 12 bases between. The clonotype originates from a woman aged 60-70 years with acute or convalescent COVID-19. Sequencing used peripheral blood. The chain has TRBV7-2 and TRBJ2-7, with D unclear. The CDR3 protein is CASSFELKSSYEQYF. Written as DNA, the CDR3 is TGTGCCAGCAGCTTTGAGTTAAAGAGCTCCTACGAGCAGTACTTC.